This TCR beta chain was recorded in a study of T cells in Graves' hyperthyroidism and ophthalmopathy. Study summary: The authors collected peripheral blood at initial diagnosis, before any treatment.

This clonotype came up many times. Its target is not known. General study points: Also found in blood were most expanded thyroid clonotypes above 0.001. It was a median around 6 months before onset that the model predicted ophthalmopathy. In the analysis, a 13 V-J model separated ophthalmopathy from stable hyperthyroidism.

The CDR3 is 11 residues long. The germline V gene has CDR1 MDHEN and CDR2 SYDVKM. The ends were cut back, 10 bases at V and 5 bases at J, with 9 bases in the middle. Amplified TCR beta CDR3 regions derived from RNA transcripts. When the TCR CDR3 underwent first-round RT-PCR, the HTBI primer set was used. TCRdb re-analysed the multiplex PCR reads in MiXCR, keeping a single row per CDR3 protein. The profile covers around 570,000 distinct CDR3 sequences, with about 20% appearing a single time and approximately 50% taken by the ten largest. The sequencing input was blood. This chain connects TRBV28 to TRBJ2-1, with unresolved D. This clonotype was obtained from a man aged 40-55 years with Graves' ophthalmopathy. In nucleotides, the CDR3 is TGTGCCACCCGAGCCGACAATGAGCAGTTCTTC. Translated, it gives CATRADNEQFF. Full variable domain (outside the CDR3, taken from reference TRBV28 and TRBJ2-1): DVKVTQSSRYLVKRTGEKVFLECVQDMDHENMFWYRQDPGLGLRLIYFSYDVKMKEKGDIPEGYSVSREKKERFSLILESASTNQTSMYLCATRADNEQFFGPGTRLTVL.